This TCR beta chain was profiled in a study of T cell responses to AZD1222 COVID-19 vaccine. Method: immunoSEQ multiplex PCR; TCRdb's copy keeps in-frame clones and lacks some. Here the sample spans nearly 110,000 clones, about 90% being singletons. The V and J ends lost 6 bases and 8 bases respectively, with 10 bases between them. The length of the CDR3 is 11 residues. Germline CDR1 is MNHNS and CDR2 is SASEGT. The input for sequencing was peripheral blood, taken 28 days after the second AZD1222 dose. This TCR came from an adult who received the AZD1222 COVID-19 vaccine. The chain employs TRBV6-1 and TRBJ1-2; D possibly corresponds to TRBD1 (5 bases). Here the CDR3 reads CASRTAFGYTF. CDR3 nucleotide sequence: TGTGCCAGCAGGACAGCCTTCGGCTACACCTTC.